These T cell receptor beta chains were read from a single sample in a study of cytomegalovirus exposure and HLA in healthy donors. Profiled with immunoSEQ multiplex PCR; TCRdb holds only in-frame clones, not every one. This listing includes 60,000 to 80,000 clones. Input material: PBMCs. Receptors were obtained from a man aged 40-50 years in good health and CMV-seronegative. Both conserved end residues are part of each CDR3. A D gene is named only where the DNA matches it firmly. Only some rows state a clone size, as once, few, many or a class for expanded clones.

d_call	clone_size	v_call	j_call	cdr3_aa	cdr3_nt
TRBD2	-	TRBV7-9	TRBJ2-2	CASLSGRGNTGELFF	TGTGCCAGCCTTAGCGGGAGAGGAAACACCGGGGAGCTGTTTTTT
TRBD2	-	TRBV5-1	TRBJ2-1	CASSLVGGRALEQFF	TGCGCCAGCAGCTTGGTCGGCGGGAGGGCCCTAGAGCAGTTCTTC
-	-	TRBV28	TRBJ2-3	CASRLQGSGTDTQYF	TGTGCCAGCCGACTCCAGGGATCGGGCACAGATACGCAGTATTTT
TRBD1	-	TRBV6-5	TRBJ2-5	CASSYRTGVEETQYF	TGTGCCAGCAGTTACCGGACAGGGGTGGAAGAGACCCAGTACTTC
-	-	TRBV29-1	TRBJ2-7	CSVMVVYEQYF	TGCAGCGTAATGGTAGTCTACGAGCAGTACTTC
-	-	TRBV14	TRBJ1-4	CASSQRGNEKLFF	TGTGCCAGCAGCCAACGCGGTAATGAAAAACTGTTTTTT
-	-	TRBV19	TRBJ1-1	CASTPTGATEAFF	TGTGCCAGTACCCCGACAGGCGCGACTGAAGCTTTCTTT
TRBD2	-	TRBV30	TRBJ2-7	CAWSVVGLAYF	TGTGCCTGGAGTGTAGTGGGACTAGCGTACTTC
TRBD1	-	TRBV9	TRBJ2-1	CASSTRGLLYNEQFF	TGTGCCAGCAGCACCAGGGGGCTTCTATACAATGAGCAGTTCTTC
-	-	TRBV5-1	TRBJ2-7	CASSFPGYEQYF	TGCGCCAGCAGCTTCCCGGGCTACGAGCAGTACTTC
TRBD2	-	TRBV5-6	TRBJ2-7	CASSLVGSGTYEQYF	TGTGCCAGCAGCTTGGTGGGTAGCGGGACCTACGAGCAGTACTTC
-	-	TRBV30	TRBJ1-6	CAWSVNGGNSPLHF	TGTGCCTGGAGTGTGAACGGGGGGAATTCACCCCTCCACTTT
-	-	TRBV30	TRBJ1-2	CAWTGLYGYTF	TGTGCCTGGACAGGGCTCTATGGCTACACCTTC
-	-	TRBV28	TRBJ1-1	CASSNPGNRVGAFF	TGTGCCAGCTCAAACCCGGGAAACAGGGTAGGTGCTTTCTTT
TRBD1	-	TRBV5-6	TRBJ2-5	CASSLWSGGSGETQYF	TGTGCCAGCAGCTTGTGGTCAGGGGGAAGTGGAGAGACCCAGTACTTC
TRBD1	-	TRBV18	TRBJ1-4	CASSLTGDLGEKLFF	TGTGCCAGCTCACTAACAGGGGATCTTGGTGAAAAACTGTTTTTT
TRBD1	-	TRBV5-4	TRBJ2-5	CASSLAGQGAWETQYF	TGTGCCAGCAGCTTGGCGGGACAGGGGGCTTGGGAGACCCAGTACTTC
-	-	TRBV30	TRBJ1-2	CAWSVPGTPYGYTF	TGTGCCTGGAGTGTACCTGGGACACCTTATGGCTACACCTTC
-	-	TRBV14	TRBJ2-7	CASSQSGIEQYF	TGTGCCAGCAGCCAATCCGGGATCGAGCAGTACTTC
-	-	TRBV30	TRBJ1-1	CAWSGGLMNTEAFF	TGTGCCTGGAGTGGGGGGCTCATGAACACTGAAGCTTTCTTT
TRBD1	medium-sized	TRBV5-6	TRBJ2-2	CASSPGTGMRELFF	TGTGCCAGCAGCCCTGGGACAGGGATGAGGGAGCTGTTTTTT
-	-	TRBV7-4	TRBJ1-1	CASSFGQVKKAFF	TGTGCCAGCAGCTTTGGGCAGGTCAAAAAAGCTTTCTTT
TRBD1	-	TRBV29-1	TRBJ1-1	CSVVGQENTEAFF	TGCAGCGTTGTAGGACAGGAAAACACTGAAGCTTTCTTT
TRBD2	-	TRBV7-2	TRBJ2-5	CASSRRTSGGAETQYF	TGTGCCAGCAGCAGGAGGACTAGCGGGGGGGCAGAGACCCAGTACTTC
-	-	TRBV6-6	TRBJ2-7	CASSEDSESYEQYF	TGTGCCAGCAGTGAGGACAGCGAGTCCTACGAGCAGTACTTC
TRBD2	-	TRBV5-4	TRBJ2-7	CASSLGLAVNSYEQYF	TGTGCCAGCAGCTTGGGCCTAGCGGTGAATTCCTACGAGCAGTACTTC
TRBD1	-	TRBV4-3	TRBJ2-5	CASSQDWQGAETQYF	TGCGCCAGCAGCCAAGACTGGCAGGGGGCAGAGACCCAGTACTTC
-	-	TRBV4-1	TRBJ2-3	CASSHPPKRILTDTQYF	TGCGCCAGCAGCCATCCACCTAAGCGAATTCTCACAGATACGCAGTATTTT
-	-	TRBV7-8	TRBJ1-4	CASSSPPGAGNEKLFF	TGTGCCAGCAGCTCCCCACCAGGGGCCGGTAATGAAAAACTGTTTTTT
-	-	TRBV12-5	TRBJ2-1	CASGLGTDNEQFF	TGTGCTAGTGGTTTGGGGACAGACAATGAGCAGTTCTTC
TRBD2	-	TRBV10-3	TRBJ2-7	CAISPTSGGPYEQYF	TGTGCCATCAGCCCCACTAGCGGAGGGCCTTACGAGCAGTACTTC
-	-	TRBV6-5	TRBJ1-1	CASSYRRENTEAFF	TGTGCCAGCAGTTACCGACGGGAGAACACTGAAGCTTTCTTT
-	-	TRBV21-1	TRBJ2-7	CASSKELADDYEQYF	TGTGCCAGCAGCAAAGAACTAGCGGACGACTACGAGCAGTACTTC
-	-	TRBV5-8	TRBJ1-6	CASIPSGVGNSPLHF	TGTGCCAGCATCCCCTCCGGGGTTGGTAATTCACCCCTCCACTTT
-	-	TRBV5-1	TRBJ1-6	CASSLEGGVNSPLHF	TGCGCCAGCAGCTTGGAGGGGGGGGTGAATTCACCCCTCCACTTT
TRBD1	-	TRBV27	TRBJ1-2	CASMEGRGIHGYTF	TGTGCCAGCATGGAGGGCAGGGGGATCCATGGCTACACCTTC
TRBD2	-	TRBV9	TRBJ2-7	CASSVGASGVYEQYF	TGTGCCAGCAGCGTAGGGGCTAGCGGTGTGTACGAGCAGTACTTC